The present TCR beta chain was sequenced within a study of blood T cell repertoires in COVID-19. Germline V gives CDR1 WSHSY, CDR2 SAAADI. There are 15 residues in the CDR3. Trimming took 2 bases from V and 5 from J, leaving 15 bases between them. Sequencing used immunoSEQ multiplex PCR; TCRdb keeps in-frame clones, though not all of them. The sample has about 240,000 clones; roughly 87% are singletons. The V gene is TRBV10-2, the J gene TRBJ2-5; TRBD1 is a possible D gene (7 bases). The clonotype originates from a man aged 55 to 70 who had recovered from COVID-19. The sequenced sample was peripheral blood. CDR3 sequence (DNA): TGCGCCAGCAGTGAGATGGAGGGGGCGCGTGAGACCCAGTACTTC. It translates to CASSEMEGARETQYF.